Listed below are T cell receptor beta chains from one sample, sequenced in a study of cytomegalovirus exposure and HLA in healthy donors. Libraries were prepared by immunoSEQ multiplex PCR; TCRdb keeps only in-frame clonotypes and omits some of them. The sample lists over 150,000 clones; around 67% were seen once. The sample consisted of PBMCs. These receptors originate from a woman aged 18-29 years in good health and CMV-seropositive. Both conserved end residues are part of each CDR3. Fields, in order: clone size, J gene, V gene, D gene, CDR3 DNA, CDR3 protein. A D gene is named only where the DNA matches it firmly. Rows give clone size only sometimes, using once, few, many, or a class for an expanded clone.

NA	TRBJ1-1	TRBV9	NA	TGTGCCAGCAGCTTCCGGGGGAACACTGAAGCTTTCTTT	CASSFRGNTEAFF
NA	TRBJ2-5	TRBV19	TRBD1	TGTGCCAGTAGTATGGAAAACAACAGGGGGCACGAGGAGCAGTACTTC	CASSMENNRGHEEQYF
NA	TRBJ1-1	TRBV2	NA	TGTGCCAGCAGTGACCTCCTTATGAACACTGAAGCTTTCTTT	CASSDLLMNTEAFF
NA	TRBJ2-1	TRBV19	TRBD2	TGTGCCAGTAGTATAGAACTAGCGGCCTACAATGAGCAGTTCTTC	CASSIELAAYNEQFF
NA	TRBJ2-3	TRBV5-1	TRBD1	TGCGCCAGCTCCGGACAGGGGGCAGATACGCAGTATTTT	CASSGQGADTQYF
NA	TRBJ2-5	TRBV7-9	NA	TGTGCCAGCAGCCTACAGGGACAAGAGACCCAGTACTTC	CASSLQGQETQYF
NA	TRBJ2-1	TRBV7-3	NA	TGTGCCAGCAGCCCTACAGGGAACTCCTACAATGAGCAGTTCTTC	CASSPTGNSYNEQFF
few	TRBJ2-7	TRBV30	TRBD2	TGTGCCTGGGGCCTTAGCGGGAGCAGGCACGAGCAGTACTTC	CAWGLSGSRHEQYF
NA	TRBJ1-2	TRBV5-1	TRBD1	TGCGCCAGCAGCTTGGGGTCAGGACAGGGGACTTATGGCTACACCTTC	CASSLGSGQGTYGYTF
NA	TRBJ2-1	TRBV19	NA	TGTGCCAGTATATGGAGGAATGAGCAGTTCTTC	CASIWRNEQFF
few	TRBJ2-4	TRBV19	NA	TGTGCCAGTAGTCCGGGTCAAAACATTCAGTACTTC	CASSPGQNIQYF
NA	TRBJ2-1	TRBV6-6	NA	TGTGCCAGCAGGACGAGCGGGACAACCCCCAATGAGCAGTTCTTC	CASRTSGTTPNEQFF
NA	TRBJ1-1	TRBV5-6	NA	TGTGCCAGCAGCTACCCAACAGTTAACACTGAAGCTTCCTTT	CASSYPTVNTEASF
NA	TRBJ1-3	TRBV18	TRBD1	TGTGCCAGCTCATCACGGACAGGGGATGGAAACACCATATATTTT	CASSSRTGDGNTIYF
NA	TRBJ2-2	TRBV4-2	TRBD2	TGTGCCAGCAGCCCGCAGCTAGCGGGGGGCACCGGGGAGCTGTTTTTT	CASSPQLAGGTGELFF
NA	TRBJ2-7	TRBV4-1	TRBD2	TGCGCCAGCAGCCCGAGCAGCCTAGCGGCACCCCCCTCCTACGAGCAGTACTTC	CASSPSSLAAPPSYEQYF
NA	TRBJ2-7	TRBV30	NA	TGTGCCTGGACCGGGGTGGCCGGAAGCTCCTACGAGCAGTACTTC	CAWTGVAGSSYEQYF
NA	TRBJ1-2	TRBV30	NA	TGTGCCTGGAAGAAGGGGAACTATGGCTACACCTTC	CAWKKGNYGYTF
few	TRBJ2-3	TRBV5-1	NA	TGCGCCAGCAGCTTTGGGAACAGCGGGAGCACAGATACGCAGTATTTT	CASSFGNSGSTDTQYF
NA	TRBJ2-7	TRBV29-1	NA	TGCAGCGTTGAAAAAGGGATCAAGGCGGGAATATACGAGCAGTACTTC	CSVEKGIKAGIYEQYF
NA	TRBJ1-1	TRBV7-9	TRBD1	TGTGCCAGCAGGACAGGGGGTCCGCACACTGAAGCTTTCTTT	CASRTGGPHTEAFF
NA	TRBJ2-4	TRBV6-1	NA	TGTGCCAGCAGTGAAGCGCTTCGGGGGAGGTCAAACATTCAGTACTTC	CASSEALRGRSNIQYF
NA	TRBJ2-7	TRBV9	TRBD1	TGTGCCAGCAGCGTAGGGGCCGGGACAGGGGCCTACGAGCAGTACTTC	CASSVGAGTGAYEQYF
NA	TRBJ1-6	TRBV28	TRBD1	TGTGCCAGCAGTCACAGGGGGCTGGGCAATTCACCCCTCCACTTT	CASSHRGLGNSPLHF
NA	TRBJ1-1	TRBV9	NA	TGTGCCAGCAGCCACAGACAGGTGAACACTGAAGCTTTCTTT	CASSHRQVNTEAFF
NA	TRBJ2-1	TRBV19	TRBD2	TGTGCCAGTAGTCAGCTAGCGGGTAACAATGAGCAGTTCTTC	CASSQLAGNNEQFF
NA	TRBJ2-7	TRBV6-1	TRBD2	TGTGCCAGCAGTGAACTAGCGGGGGTCTACGAGCAGTACTTC	CASSELAGVYEQYF
NA	TRBJ2-7	TRBV4-1	NA	TGCGCCAGCAGCCAAGAAGACTCCCGGCCCTCCTACGAGCAGTACTTC	CASSQEDSRPSYEQYF
few	TRBJ1-1	TRBV10-3	TRBD1	TGTGCCATCAGTATTCAGACAGGGGCAAACACTGAAGCTTTCTTT	CAISIQTGANTEAFF
NA	TRBJ1-1	TRBV5-4	NA	TGTGCCAGCAGCTCGGGGGAAGGGAACACTGAAGCTTTCTTT	CASSSGEGNTEAFF
NA	TRBJ2-7	TRBV4-3	TRBD1	TGCGCCAGCAGCCTTGGGACAGGGAGCTCCTACGAGCAGTACTTC	CASSLGTGSSYEQYF
NA	TRBJ2-1	TRBV19	NA	TGTGCCAGTAGTCTTGGGGCTAGCGCCTACAATGAGCAGTTCTTC	CASSLGASAYNEQFF
NA	TRBJ2-5	TRBV5-1	TRBD1	TGCGCCAGCAGCTTTAACAGGGGAGAGACCCAGTACTTC	CASSFNRGETQYF
NA	TRBJ1-5	TRBV19	NA	TGTGCCAGCATCTCGGGGGTGAGGGATCAGCCCCAGCATTTT	CASISGVRDQPQHF
NA	TRBJ1-1	TRBV18	TRBD1	TGTGCCAGCTCACCACTGAGACAGGGGTTGAACACTGAAGCTTTCTTT	CASSPLRQGLNTEAFF
NA	TRBJ2-7	TRBV28	TRBD1	TGTGCCAGCAAACCTGGGGGACAGGGTTCCTACGAGCAGTACTTC	CASKPGGQGSYEQYF
few	TRBJ1-5	TRBV27	NA	TGTGCCAGCAGTCTCAAAGAGTATCAGCCCCAGCATTTT	CASSLKEYQPQHF
NA	TRBJ2-7	TRBV6-6	TRBD1	TGTGCCAGCAGATGGGGACAGGAGAGATACGAGCAGTACTTC	CASRWGQERYEQYF
NA	TRBJ1-4	TRBV7-9	NA	TGTGCCAGCAGCTCGGGTGGGAGAAGGAATGAAAAACTGTTTTTT	CASSSGGRRNEKLFF
NA	TRBJ1-2	TRBV18	NA	TGTGCCAGCTCACCGCAACAGGGTGGTGACTATGGCTACACCTTC	CASSPQQGGDYGYTF
once	TRBJ2-2	TRBV10-3	TRBD2	TGTGCCATCAGAGGGACTAGCGGGAGACCCGGGGAGCTGTTTTTT	CAIRGTSGRPGELFF
NA	TRBJ1-2	TRBV18	NA	TGTGCCAGCTCACCCGAGGCCTATGGCTACACCTTC	CASSPEAYGYTF
NA	TRBJ2-3	TRBV11-2	TRBD2	TGTGCCAGCAGCTTAGATTCCCGGACTAGCGGCACAGATACGCAGTATTTT	CASSLDSRTSGTDTQYF
once	TRBJ1-4	TRBV7-9	TRBD1	TGTGCCAGCAGCTTAGACAGGGGAGGTGAAAAACTGTTTTTT	CASSLDRGGEKLFF
NA	TRBJ2-5	TRBV7-8	TRBD2	TGTGCCAGCAGCTTAGGAGCTAGCGGGAACCAAGAGACCCAGTACTTC	CASSLGASGNQETQYF
NA	TRBJ2-7	TRBV7-6	NA	TGTGCCAGCAGCTTAGGGGCTCACAGGGAGTCGGAGCAGTACTTC	CASSLGAHRESEQYF
NA	TRBJ2-5	TRBV7-9	TRBD2	TGTGCCAGCAGCTTGAGCGGGGGGCCGAGGGAGACCCAGTACTTC	CASSLSGGPRETQYF
NA	TRBJ1-4	TRBV27	TRBD1	TGTGCCAGCAAACAACAGGGGGAGACGTACCTTGCAACTAATGAAAAACTGTTTTTT	CASKQQGETYLATNEKLFF
NA	TRBJ2-3	TRBV18	NA	TGTGCCAGCTCAGGGGTTTCTGCCGGAGGGCCCACAGATACGCAGTATTTT	CASSGVSAGGPTDTQYF
few	TRBJ1-6	TRBV7-6	NA	TGTGCCAGCAGCTCGCGGAGTGACTCACCCCTCCACTTT	CASSSRSDSPLHF
NA	TRBJ2-7	TRBV7-7	NA	TGTGCTAGCAGCTCTTCAGCCCCAGGAGTCGGGGGCGAGCAGTACTTC	CASSSSAPGVGGEQYF
NA	TRBJ1-5	TRBV30	NA	TGTGCCTGCTCCCGGGACAAGCTAGATCAGCCCCAGCATTTT	CACSRDKLDQPQHF
NA	TRBJ2-1	TRBV5-6	NA	TGTGCCAGCAGTTGGGGACTCAACAATGAGCAGTTCTTC	CASSWGLNNEQFF
NA	TRBJ2-7	TRBV7-6	NA	TGTGCCAGCAGCGAAGCCGGGTACGAGCAGTACTTC	CASSEAGYEQYF
NA	TRBJ1-4	TRBV6-5	TRBD1	TGTGCCAGCAGTTTGACAGGGGGCCCTGGGAATGAAAAACTGTTTTTT	CASSLTGGPGNEKLFF
NA	TRBJ2-7	TRBV19	TRBD1	TGTGCCAGTAGTACCCTGGACAGGGGATACGAGCAGTACTTC	CASSTLDRGYEQYF
few	TRBJ1-2	TRBV5-1	TRBD1	TGCGCCAGCAGCGCCGAGACAGGGGAGCCCATCTATGGCTACACCTTC	CASSAETGEPIYGYTF
NA	TRBJ2-6	TRBV7-9	TRBD1	TGTGCCAGCAGCTTAGCTCTTACAGGGGCTGGGGCCAACGTCCTGACTTTC	CASSLALTGAGANVLTF
few	TRBJ1-4	TRBV5-1	NA	TGCGCCAGCAGCTTGGTAGAATCCCATGGTGAAAAACTGTTTTTT	CASSLVESHGEKLFF
NA	TRBJ2-7	TRBV5-1	TRBD2	TGCGCCAGCAGCTTGTTGGCTAGCGGGGGGGCCCAGGAGCAGTACTTC	CASSLLASGGAQEQYF